What follows describes a single T cell receptor beta chain. The target of this receptor is not known. Within one base of it there is no much larger clone, and no base qualities were kept. This entry belongs to a study of OX40 agonist ivuxolimab in advanced cancers. Background on the whole study: The costimulatory receptor OX40 (CD134) was targeted by ivuxolimab, a fully human IgG2 agonistic monoclonal antibody. Prior anti-PD-1, anti-PD-L1 or anti-CTLA-4 therapy was permitted, and checkpoint inhibitors had been received by 40% to 50% of dose-escalation patients. Intravenous ivuxolimab was administered to patients every 2 weeks at six dose levels: 0.01, 0.1, 0.3, 1.5, 3 and 10 mg/kg. Peripheral TCRbeta sequencing was intended to test whether TCR sequence diversity was altered and clonal T-cell expansion was caused by ivuxolimab. Among the roughly 52 dose-escalation patients, some 20 had hepatocellular carcinoma, roughly 15 melanoma, 9 renal cell carcinoma and 9 head and neck cancer. Partial responses were achieved by three dose-escalation patients, of whom one had hepatocellular carcinoma and two had cutaneous melanoma. A male proportion of under 85% and a mean age of about 60 years, ranging from about 20 to 80, were recorded for the dose-escalation cohort. The paper describes the monotherapy dose-escalation part (N of about 57 patients) of the phase I trial of ivuxolimab.

The paper as a whole reports these results and caveats: At doses of 0.1 to 3.0 mg/kg, clonal expansion of both CD4+ and CD8+ T cells in blood was seen between baseline and week 6. Partial responders in the 0.1-3.0 mg/kg groups had among the lowest normalized peripheral clonal expansion, especially among CD8+ T cells. On average, CD8+ T cells showed more expanded clones than CD4+ T cells after ivuxolimab. The antigen specificity of the clonally expanded peripheral T cells was not determined. Low levels of normalized T-cell clonal expansion were also seen in some nonresponding patients.

Patients with a history of autoimmune disease or receiving systemic immunosuppression were excluded from the trial. In every dose cohort, peripheral blood was drawn for TCR sequencing at baseline, cycle 4 day 1, and cycle 7 day 1. The samples were drawn from a first-in-human, open-label, multicenter phase I dose-escalation trial of ivuxolimab. The trial enrolled adults with locally advanced or metastatic head and neck squamous cell, hepatocellular, melanoma or renal cell carcinoma. Before TCR sequencing, CD4+ and CD8+ T cells were separately sorted from peripheral blood. Genomic DNA was extracted from sorted cells for sequencing of the TCRbeta CDR3 region. TCRbeta CDR3 regions were sequenced using the immunoSEQ Assay. TCRdb re-hosts the immuneACCESS table, in-frame sequences only. Its copies lack some clones; in the studies checked, an unresolved V gene accounts for under half of them, and the cause for the rest is not known. Present in this sample are about 54,000 clones, around 89% of which were seen just once. 1.2% to 1.5% of the sample lies in the top ten.

V is pared back by 3 bases and J by 6 bases, with 12 bases lying between the germline termini. Reading from cysteine to phenylalanine, the CDR3 counts 14 amino acids. Solely the CDR3 DNA is kept, with 42 bases framed from the first base. Per the germline V gene (reference sequence), LNHDA is the CDR1 and SQIVND is the CDR2. This clonotype was obtained from an adult with an advanced solid tumor such as melanoma, head and neck, liver or kidney cancer. The V gene is TRBV19 and the J gene is TRBJ1-5, with the D gene call left open. The sample was CD4+ or CD8+ T cells sorted from blood, taken in a trial of the OX40 agonist ivuxolimab. In nucleotide form, the sequence is TGTGCCAGTAGTATGCGAGACACACGTCAGCCCCAGCATTTT. Its translation reads: CASSMRDTRQPQHF.